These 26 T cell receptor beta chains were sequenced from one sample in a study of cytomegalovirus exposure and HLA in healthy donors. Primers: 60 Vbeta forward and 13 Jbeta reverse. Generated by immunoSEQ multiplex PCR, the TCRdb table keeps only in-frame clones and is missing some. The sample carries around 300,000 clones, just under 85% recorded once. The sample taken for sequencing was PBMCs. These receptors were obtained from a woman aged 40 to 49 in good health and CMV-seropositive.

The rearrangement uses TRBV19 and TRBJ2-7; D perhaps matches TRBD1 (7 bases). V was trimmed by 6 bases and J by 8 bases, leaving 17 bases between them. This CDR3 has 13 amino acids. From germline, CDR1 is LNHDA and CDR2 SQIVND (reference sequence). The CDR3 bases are TGTGCCAGTAGCCCCTCGGAGGGGGCAAAGCAGTACTTC. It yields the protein CASSPSEGAKQYF.

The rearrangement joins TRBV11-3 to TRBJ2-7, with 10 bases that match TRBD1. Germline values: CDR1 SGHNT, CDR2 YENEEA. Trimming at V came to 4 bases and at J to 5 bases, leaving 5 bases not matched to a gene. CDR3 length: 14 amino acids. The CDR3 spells CASSSRDRGHEQYF. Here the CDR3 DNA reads TGTGCCAGCAGCTCCCGGGACAGGGGACACGAGCAGTACTTC. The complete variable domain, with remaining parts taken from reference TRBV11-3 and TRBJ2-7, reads EAGVVQSPRYKIIEKKQPVAFWCNPISGHNTLYWYLQNLGQGPELLIRYENEEAVDDSQLPKDRFSAERLKGVDSTLKIQPAELGDSAVYLCASSSRDRGHEQYFGPGTRLTVT.

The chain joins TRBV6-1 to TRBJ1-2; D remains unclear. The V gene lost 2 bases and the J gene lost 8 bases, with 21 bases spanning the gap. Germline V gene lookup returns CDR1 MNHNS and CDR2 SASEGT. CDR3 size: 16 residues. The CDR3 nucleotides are TGTGCCAGCAGTGAACAACCCGACGGAGCTCTAGGAGGCTACACCTTC. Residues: CASSEQPDGALGGYTF.

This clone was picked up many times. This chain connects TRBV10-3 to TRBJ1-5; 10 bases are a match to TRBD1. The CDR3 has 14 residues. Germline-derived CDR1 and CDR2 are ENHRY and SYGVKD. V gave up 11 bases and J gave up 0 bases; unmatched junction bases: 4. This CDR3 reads CAAGTGDSNQPQHF. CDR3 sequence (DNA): TGTGCCGCGGGGACAGGGGATAGCAATCAGCCCCAGCATTTT.

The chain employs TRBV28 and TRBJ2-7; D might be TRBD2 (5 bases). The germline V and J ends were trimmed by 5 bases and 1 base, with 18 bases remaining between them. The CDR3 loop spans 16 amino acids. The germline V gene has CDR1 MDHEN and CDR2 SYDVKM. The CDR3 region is CASSRWSARGSYEQYF. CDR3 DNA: TGTGCCAGCAGTCGCTGGTCGGCTCGGGGATCCTACGAGCAGTACTTC.

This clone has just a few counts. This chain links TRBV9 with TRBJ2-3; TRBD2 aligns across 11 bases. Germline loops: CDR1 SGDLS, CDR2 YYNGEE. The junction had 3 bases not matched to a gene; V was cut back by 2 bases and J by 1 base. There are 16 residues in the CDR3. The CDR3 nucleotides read TGTGCCAGCAGCGTCGGGACTAGCGGAGGCACAGATACGCAGTATTTT. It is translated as CASSVGTSGGTDTQYF.

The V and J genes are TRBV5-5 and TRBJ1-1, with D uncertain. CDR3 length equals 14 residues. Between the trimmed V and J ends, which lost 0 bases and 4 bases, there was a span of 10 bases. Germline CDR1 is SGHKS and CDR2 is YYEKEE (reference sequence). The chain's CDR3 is CASSLAPGPTEAFF. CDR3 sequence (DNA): TGTGCCAGCAGCTTGGCCCCTGGCCCCACTGAAGCTTTCTTT.

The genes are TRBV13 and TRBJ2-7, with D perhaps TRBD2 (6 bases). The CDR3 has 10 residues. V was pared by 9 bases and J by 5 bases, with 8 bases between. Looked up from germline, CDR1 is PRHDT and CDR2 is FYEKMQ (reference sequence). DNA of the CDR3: TGTGCCAGGGGGGGAAACGAGCAGTACTTC. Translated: CARGGNEQYF.

The CDR3 loop reads CASSEWGLEQFF. CDR3 nucleotide sequence: TGTGCCAGCAGTGAATGGGGGCTAGAGCAGTTCTTC. J is TRBJ2-1 and V is TRBV25-1; D is perhaps TRBD1 (6 bases). CDR3 length equals 12 residues. In germline, CDR1 is MGHDK, CDR2 SYGVNS. The ends were cut back, 1 base at V and 10 bases at J, with 8 bases in the middle.

The CDR3 DNA sequence: TGTGCCAGCAGCACGTCAGGGGGCGCGGGGACCACTGAAGCTTTCTTT. Its translation: CASSTSGGAGTTEAFF. V gene TRBV27 combines with J gene TRBJ1-1; 8 nucleotides agree with TRBD1. CDR3 length: 16 residues. Germline CDR1 reads MNHEY; CDR2 reads SMNVEV (reference sequence). Trimming cost V 6 bases and J 4 bases; bases outside gene matches: 13.

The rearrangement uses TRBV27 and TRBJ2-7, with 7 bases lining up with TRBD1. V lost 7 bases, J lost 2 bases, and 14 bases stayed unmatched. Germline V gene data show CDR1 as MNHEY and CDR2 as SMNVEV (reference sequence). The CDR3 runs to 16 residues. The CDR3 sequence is CASTVPGQPRPYEQYF. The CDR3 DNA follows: TGTGCCAGCACCGTCCCGGGACAGCCCCGTCCCTACGAGCAGTACTTC.

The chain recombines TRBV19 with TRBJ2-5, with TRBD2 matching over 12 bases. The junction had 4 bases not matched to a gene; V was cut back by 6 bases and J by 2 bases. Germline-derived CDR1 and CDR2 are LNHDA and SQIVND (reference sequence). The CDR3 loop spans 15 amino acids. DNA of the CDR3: TGTGCCAGTAGCAGACTAGCGGGAGATCAAGAGACCCAGTACTTC. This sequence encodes CASSRLAGDQETQYF.

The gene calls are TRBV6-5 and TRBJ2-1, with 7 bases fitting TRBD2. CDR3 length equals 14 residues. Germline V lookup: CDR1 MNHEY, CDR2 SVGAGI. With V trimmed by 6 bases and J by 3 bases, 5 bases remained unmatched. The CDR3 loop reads CASSVGGGYNEQFF. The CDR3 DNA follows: TGTGCCAGCAGCGTGGGGGGGGGCTACAATGAGCAGTTCTTC.

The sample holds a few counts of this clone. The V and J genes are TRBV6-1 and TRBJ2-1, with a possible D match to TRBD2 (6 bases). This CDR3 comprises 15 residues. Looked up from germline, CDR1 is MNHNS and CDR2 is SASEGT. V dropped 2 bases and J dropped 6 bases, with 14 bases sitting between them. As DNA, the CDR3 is TGTGCCAGCAGTGAAATGGGACTGGGCCCCAATGAGCAGTTCTTC. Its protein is CASSEMGLGPNEQFF.

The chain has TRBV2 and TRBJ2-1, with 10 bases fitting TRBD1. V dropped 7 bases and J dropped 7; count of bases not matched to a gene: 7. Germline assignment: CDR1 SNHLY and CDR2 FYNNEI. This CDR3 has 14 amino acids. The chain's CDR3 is CASIRDRGGNEQFF. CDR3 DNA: TGTGCCAGCATTCGGGACAGGGGAGGGAATGAGCAGTTCTTC.

CDR3 coding DNA: TGTGCCAGCAGCAGTCCCCACGGGTACGAGCAGTACTTC. Translating gives CASSSPHGYEQYF. This rearrangement joins TRBV5-6 to TRBJ2-7, with no clear D. CDR3 length: 13 amino acids. Germline CDR1 and CDR2: SGHDT and YYEEEE. V was shortened by 4 bases and J by 4 bases, with 12 bases between the two germline ends.

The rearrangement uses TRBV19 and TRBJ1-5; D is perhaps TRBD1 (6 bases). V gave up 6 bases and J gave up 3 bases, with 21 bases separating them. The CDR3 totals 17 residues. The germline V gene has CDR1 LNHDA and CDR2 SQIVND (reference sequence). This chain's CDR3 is CASRPLGAQGINQPQHF. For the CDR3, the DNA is TGTGCCAGTAGACCCCTGGGGGCGCAGGGCATCAATCAGCCCCAGCATTTT.

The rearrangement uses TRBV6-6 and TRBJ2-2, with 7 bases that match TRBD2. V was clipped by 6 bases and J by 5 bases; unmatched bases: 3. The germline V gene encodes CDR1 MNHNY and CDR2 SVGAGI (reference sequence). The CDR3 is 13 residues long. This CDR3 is CASRRGTTGELFF. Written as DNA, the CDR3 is TGTGCCAGCAGGCGGGGGACGACCGGGGAGCTGTTTTTT.

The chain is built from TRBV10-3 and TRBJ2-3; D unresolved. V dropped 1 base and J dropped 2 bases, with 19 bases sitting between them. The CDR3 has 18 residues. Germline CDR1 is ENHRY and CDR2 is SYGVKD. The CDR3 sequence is CAISELLPSPTSTDTQYF. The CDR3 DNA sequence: TGTGCCATCAGTGAGTTACTTCCCTCCCCTACTTCCACAGATACGCAGTATTTT.

CDR3 sequence reads: CASSEFGQGYGYTF. In nucleotides, the CDR3 is TGTGCCAGCAGTGAATTTGGACAGGGCTATGGCTACACCTTC. The chain has TRBV25-1 and TRBJ1-2, with 8 bases that match TRBD1. The CDR3 sequence is 14 residues long. Germline V gene lookup returns CDR1 MGHDK and CDR2 SYGVNS. The V gene end was trimmed by 1 base and the J gene end by 4 bases; junction bases not matched to a gene: 2.

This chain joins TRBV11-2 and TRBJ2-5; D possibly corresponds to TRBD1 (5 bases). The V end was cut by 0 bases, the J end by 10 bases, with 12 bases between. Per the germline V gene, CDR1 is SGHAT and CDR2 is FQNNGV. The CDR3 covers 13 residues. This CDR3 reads CASSLDLPRDQYF. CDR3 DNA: TGTGCCAGCAGCTTAGATCTTCCCAGGGACCAGTACTTC.

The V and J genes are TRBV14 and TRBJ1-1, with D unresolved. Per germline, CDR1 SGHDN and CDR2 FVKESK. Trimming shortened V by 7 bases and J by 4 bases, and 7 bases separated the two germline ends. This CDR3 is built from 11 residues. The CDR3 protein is CASKEITEAFF. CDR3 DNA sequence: TGTGCCAGCAAGGAGATCACTGAAGCTTTCTTT.

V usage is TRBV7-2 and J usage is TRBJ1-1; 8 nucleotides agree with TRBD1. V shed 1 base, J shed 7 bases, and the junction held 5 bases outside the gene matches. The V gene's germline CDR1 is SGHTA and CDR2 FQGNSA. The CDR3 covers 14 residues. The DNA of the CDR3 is TGTGCCAGCAGCTTAGATCAGGGGACAGGTGAAGCTTTCTTT. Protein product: CASSLDQGTGEAFF.

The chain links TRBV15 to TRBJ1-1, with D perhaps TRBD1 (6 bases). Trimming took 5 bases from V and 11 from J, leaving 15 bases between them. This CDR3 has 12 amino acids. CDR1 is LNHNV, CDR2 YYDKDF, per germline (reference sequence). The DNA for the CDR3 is TGTGCCACCAGCTCAACAGGGATTTGGGCTTTCTTT. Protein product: CATSSTGIWAFF.

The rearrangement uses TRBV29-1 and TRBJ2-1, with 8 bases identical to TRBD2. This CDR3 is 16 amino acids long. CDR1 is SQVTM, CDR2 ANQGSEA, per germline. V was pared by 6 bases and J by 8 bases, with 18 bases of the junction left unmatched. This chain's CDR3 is CSVTTGGLDYIHEQFF. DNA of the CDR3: TGCAGCGTAACAACTGGGGGACTAGACTATATCCATGAGCAGTTCTTC.

CDR3 amino acids: CASSKTSGIFGNQETQYF. The CDR3 nucleotides read TGTGCCAGTAGTAAGACTAGCGGGATATTCGGCAACCAAGAGACCCAGTACTTC. The chain employs TRBV19 and TRBJ2-5; TRBD2 agrees at 11 bases. The V gene end was trimmed by 4 bases and the J gene end by 0 bases; junction bases not matched to a gene: 10. In germline, CDR1 is LNHDA, CDR2 SQIVND (reference sequence). The CDR3 has 18 residues.